These 27 T cell receptor beta chains originate from one sample sequenced in a study of HIV-infected patients and healthy controls. All unsorted peripheral T cells were captured because whole blood was used without fractionation. Alpha and beta constant-region primers primed reverse transcription of 500 to 550 ng RNA. Each of the alpha and beta chains got its own library through chain-specific third strand synthesis with indices. TCRdb reanalysed the 5' RACE reads using MiXCR and keeps one entry per CDR3 protein. The sample shows more than 7,500 distinct CDR3 sequences, roughly 10% of them seen only once. The source was blood, collected before antiretroviral therapy. The receptor set was obtained from an adult with HIV infection.

This clonotype has ten or more counts. V gene TRBV12-3 or TRBV12-4 combines with J gene TRBJ2-7; D gene unclear. There are 14 residues in the CDR3. Trimming removed 4 bases at V and 2 bases at J, with 12 bases between. The CDR3 nucleotides are TGTGCCAGCAGTTCCTGGACGGGTACCTACGAGCAGTACTTC. This translates into CASSSWTGTYEQYF.

Ten or more counts support this clonotype. The J gene is TRBJ1-1, the V gene TRBV19; D may be TRBD1 (5 bases). The CDR3 sequence is 15 residues long. Trimming took 2 bases from V and 5 from J, leaving 15 bases between them. Germline V CDR1 and CDR2: LNHDA, SQIVND (reference sequence). The CDR3: CASSIPGTPRTEAFF. The CDR3 DNA reads as TGTGCCAGTAGTATACCAGGGACGCCCAGGACTGAAGCTTTCTTT.

This clonotype was counted at least ten times. The rearrangement joins TRBV5-5 to TRBJ1-5; D is possibly TRBD1 (6 bases). The CDR3 is made up of 15 amino acids. V was pared by 3 bases and J by 6 bases, with 16 bases between. Germline CDR1 reads SGHKS; CDR2 reads YYEKEE (reference sequence). The CDR3 reads CASSSQEGVGQPQHF. CDR3 DNA sequence: TGTGCCAGCAGCTCACAAGAGGGGGTTGGTCAGCCCCAGCATTTT.

The gene calls are TRBV5-6 and TRBJ2-3; 9 positions agree with TRBD2. This CDR3 contains 15 residues. Germline V gene lookup returns CDR1 SGHDT and CDR2 YYEEEE. V lost 4 bases to trimming and J lost 4 bases; unmatched junction nucleotides: 7. Here the CDR3 reads CASSRRLAGSDTQYF. DNA of the CDR3: TGTGCCAGCAGCCGACGGCTAGCGGGGTCAGATACGCAGTATTTT.

This clonotype was seen repeatedly, ten times or more. This chain links TRBV20-1 with TRBJ2-1; TRBD2 matches 8 bases. The CDR3 sequence is 16 residues long. V dropped 1 base and J dropped 7; count of bases not matched to a gene: 12. CDR1 is DFQATT, CDR2 SNEGSKA, per germline (reference sequence). CDR3 coding DNA: TGCAGTGCTAGAGTGGTTGAAGCGGGAGTGGGTAATGAGCAGTTCTTC. It is translated as CSARVVEAGVGNEQFF.

The table lists this clonotype with many counts. The V and J genes are TRBV9 and TRBJ2-1, with D possibly being TRBD1 (5 bases). The CDR3 contains 14 residues. Germline CDR1 SGDLS, CDR2 YYNGEE. V lost 0 bases and J lost 13, with 17 bases in between. The DNA for the CDR3 is TGTGCCAGCAGCGTAGGCTCCCCCCCCCAGGGACAGTTCTTC. Its protein product is CASSVGSPPQGQFF.

This clonotype was seen repeatedly, ten times or more. The chain has TRBV12-3 or TRBV12-4 and TRBJ1-1; D might be TRBD1 (5 bases). The V gene lost 3 bases and the J gene lost 8 bases, with 10 bases spanning the gap. The CDR3 sequence is 12 residues long. DNA for the CDR3: TGTGCCAGCAGTTTCCTACAGGCCGAAGCTTTCTTT. As protein: CASSFLQAEAFF.

This clonotype occurred many times. This chain links TRBV19 with TRBJ2-7; D remains ambiguous. CDR3 length: 16 residues. Germline V lookup: CDR1 LNHDA, CDR2 SQIVND (reference sequence). The V end lost 3 bases, the J end lost 0 bases, and 15 bases lay between the germline ends. CDR3 loop: CASSIDHSRTSYEQYF. Here the CDR3 DNA reads TGTGCCAGTAGTATCGATCATAGCAGGACCTCCTACGAGCAGTACTTC.

This clonotype came up a few times. V is TRBV19 and J is TRBJ2-1; D is perhaps TRBD2 (5 bases). Germline values: CDR1 LNHDA, CDR2 SQIVND (reference sequence). This CDR3 has 15 amino acids. V lost 1 base and J lost 1, with 8 bases in between. In nucleotides, the CDR3 is TGTGCCAGTAGTATAGTAACGGGGTCCTACAATGAGCAGTTCTTC. Protein product: CASSIVTGSYNEQFF.

This clonotype was seen repeatedly, ten times or more. DNA of the CDR3: TGTGCCAGCAGCCCCCGTGGGGGGCTTCTTGGCTACACCTTC. Translation gives CASSPRGGLLGYTF. The rearrangement uses TRBV7-9 and TRBJ1-2; tentative D call: TRBD1 (6 bases). The CDR3 runs 14 residues. V dropped 5 bases and J dropped 7 bases, with 17 bases sitting between them. Germline CDR1 reads SEHNR; CDR2 reads FQNEAQ (reference sequence).

This clonotype was seen many times. This rearrangement joins TRBV25-1 to TRBJ1-5, with D unclear. Trimming took off 2 bases at V and 1 base at J, with 6 bases between the two ends. Germline assignment: CDR1 MGHDK and CDR2 SYGVNS. The CDR3 loop spans 14 amino acids. In DNA form, the CDR3 reads TGTGCCAGCAGTGAAGCGAGAAGCAATCAGCCCCAGCATTTT. It encodes CASSEARSNQPQHF.

In its sample, this clonotype is medium-sized. This chain connects TRBV18 to TRBJ2-7; D is undetermined. V was shortened by 3 bases and J by 5 bases, with 14 bases between the two germline ends. The germline gives CDR1 KGHSH, CDR2 LQKENI. The CDR3 has 14 amino acids. This CDR3 reads CASSPGQARDEQYF. CDR3 nucleotide sequence: TGTGCCAGCTCACCGGGCCAGGCCCGCGACGAGCAGTACTTC.

By sample fraction, this clonotype is medium-sized. This chain connects TRBV19 to TRBJ2-1; D may be TRBD1 or TRBD2 (5 bases each). CDR1 is LNHDA, CDR2 SQIVND, per germline (reference sequence). The ends were cut back, 1 base at V and 4 bases at J, with 11 bases in the middle. This CDR3 spans 15 amino acids. The CDR3 region has the DNA TGTGCCAGTAGTATAGTACTGGGACCGTACAATGAGCAGTTCTTC. Its protein is CASSIVLGPYNEQFF.

This clonotype came up many times. The chain combines TRBV30 with TRBJ1-2; D is unresolved. The V end lost 6 bases, the J end lost 5 bases, and 10 bases lay between the germline ends. The CDR3 sequence is 11 residues long. The germline gives CDR1 GTSNPN, CDR2 SVGIG (reference sequence). CDR3 DNA: TGTGCCTGTCACCGCGGGTATGGCTACACCTTC. Its translation is CACHRGYGYTF. The entire variable domain, with the rest obtained from reference TRBV30 and TRBJ1-2, is as follows: SQTIHQWPATLVQPVGSPLSLECTVEGTSNPNLYWYRQAAGRGLQLLFYSVGIGQISSEVPQNLSASRPQDRQFILSSKKLLLSDSGFYLCACHRGYGYTFGSGTRLTVV.

This clonotype was picked up many times. The chain employs TRBV14 and TRBJ1-1; the match to TRBD1 covers 7 bases. CDR1 and CDR2 from the germline V gene are SGHDN and FVKESK. The trim removed 1 base at V and 5 bases at J, leaving 7 bases unmatched. The CDR3 has 15 amino acids. CDR3 sequence reads: CASSQGDRVSTEAFF. CDR3 sequence (DNA): TGTGCCAGCAGCCAAGGCGACAGGGTCTCGACTGAAGCTTTCTTT.

The table lists this clonotype with many counts. The V gene is TRBV7-7, the J gene TRBJ2-5; 8 nucleotides match TRBD1. J lost 1 base, V lost 1 base, and 2 bases had no gene match. The CDR3 consists of 15 residues. Germline V gene lookup returns CDR1 SSHAT and CDR2 FNYEAQ (reference sequence). CDR3 loop: CASSLGTGLQETQYF. Written as DNA, the CDR3 is TGTGCCAGCAGCTTAGGGACAGGGCTCCAAGAGACCCAGTACTTC.

This clonotype is medium-sized (0.01 to 0.1%) within its sample. V is TRBV12-3 or TRBV12-4 and J is TRBJ2-5, with D possibly being TRBD1 or TRBD2 (5 bases each). Deletions cut 3 bases from V and 1 base from J, with 12 bases between. The CDR3 has 15 residues. As DNA, the CDR3 is TGTGCCAGCAGTTTCATAGGGGACGGCCAAGAGACCCAGTACTTC. Its translation is CASSFIGDGQETQYF.

This clonotype appeared many times. The chain carries TRBV7-9 and TRBJ2-3; 9 nucleotides match TRBD2. Trimming at V came to 5 bases and at J to 5 bases, leaving 8 bases not matched to a gene. CDR1 is SEHNR, CDR2 FQNEAQ, per germline (reference sequence). The CDR3 has 15 residues. As DNA, the CDR3 is TGTGCCAGCAGCCACGGTGGTAGCGGGGGAGATACGCAGTATTTT. Protein: CASSHGGSGGDTQYF.

This clonotype was counted at least ten times. Here the CDR3 DNA reads TGTGCCAGCAGTGGGGACTGGGGACAGGGGATCCACGAGCAGTACTTC. The encoded protein is CASSGDWGQGIHEQYF. The chain combines TRBV12-3 or TRBV12-4 with TRBJ2-7, with 10 bases lining up with TRBD1. The trim removed 5 bases at V and 5 bases at J, leaving 12 bases unmatched. This CDR3 region has 16 residues.

This clonotype was recorded a few times. Here the CDR3 reads CASSSPYEQYF. DNA of the CDR3: TGTGCCAGCAGTTCGCCCTACGAGCAGTACTTC. This sequence joins TRBV6-5 and TRBJ2-7; D gene unclear. Trimming removed 4 bases at V and 2 bases at J, with 3 bases between. This CDR3 contains 11 residues. Per the germline V gene, CDR1 is MNHEY and CDR2 is SVGAGI.

The V and J genes are TRBV12-3 or TRBV12-4 and TRBJ2-5, with 13 bases matching TRBD2. The ends lost 2 bases at V and 0 bases at J; junction bases unmatched: 15. This CDR3 is 21 amino acids long. DNA of the CDR3: TGTGCCAGCAGTTTACGGCGGGGGTTGGGACTAGCGGGACCGTACCAAGAGACCCAGTACTTC. This codes for CASSLRRGLGLAGPYQETQYF.

V and J are TRBV21-1 and TRBJ2-2; TRBD1 is the table's D call and was not checked against the DNA. TRBV21-1 is flagged as a pseudogene. The CDR3 totals 19 residues. The DNA of the CDR3 is TGTGCCAGCAGCCTACCGGGGGGACATGGAGGCGCGAACACCGGGGAGCTGTTTTTT. Amino acids: CASSLPGGHGGANTGELFF.

The V gene is TRBV9, the J gene TRBJ1-3; D uncertain. Germline values: CDR1 SGDLS, CDR2 YYNGEE. CDR3 length: 15 amino acids. V shed 0 bases and J shed 4 bases, with 11 bases lying between them. The CDR3 loop reads CASSVEPSQGNTIYF. The CDR3 DNA follows: TGTGCCAGCAGCGTAGAACCTAGCCAGGGAAACACCATATATTTT.

This clonotype is categorized as medium-sized. This chain links TRBV29-1 with TRBJ2-2; the D is unclear. The CDR3 has 12 residues. Germline V lookup: CDR1 SQVTM, CDR2 ANQGSEA. Trimming pared 2 bases from V and 4 bases from J, leaving 5 bases between. CDR3 loop: CSVEMGTGELFF. DNA of the CDR3: TGCAGCGTTGAAATGGGCACCGGGGAGCTGTTTTTT.

The chain couples TRBV4-1 to TRBJ1-1; the D gene is possibly TRBD1 (5 bases). With 3 bases removed from V and 7 bases from J, the gap between germline ends came to 21 bases. CDR3 length: 16 residues. Germline CDR1 is MGHRA and CDR2 is YSYEKL. The CDR3 protein is CASSQVRGPLGVEAFF. Written as DNA, the CDR3 is TGCGCCAGCAGCCAGGTTAGGGGCCCCTTGGGGGTTGAAGCTTTCTTT.

Many counts were recorded for this clonotype. The rearrangement joins TRBV7-8 to TRBJ1-2, with 7 bases aligning to TRBD1. In germline, CDR1 is SGHVS, CDR2 FQNEAQ. The CDR3 has 17 residues. The V segment lost 0 bases and the J segment 4 bases; nucleotides outside the gene matches: 11. The CDR3 spells CASSLAGTATLRYGYTF. In DNA form, the CDR3 reads TGTGCCAGCAGCTTAGCAGGGACAGCTACGTTACGCTATGGCTACACCTTC.

This clonotype came up many times. This rearrangement joins TRBV14 to TRBJ2-1; TRBD2 matches 9 bases. CDR1 is SGHDN and CDR2 is FVKESK in the germline V gene. The CDR3 has 17 amino acids. The junction had 13 bases not matched to a gene; V was cut back by 1 base and J by 9 bases. CDR3: CASSQGPIAGVRGEQFF. CDR3 coding DNA: TGTGCCAGCAGCCAAGGCCCTATAGCGGGAGTTAGGGGTGAGCAGTTCTTC.